Listed here are 24 T cell receptor beta chains from one sample, sequenced in a study of CD8 T cells in ankylosing spondylitis. Via MiXCR, TCRdb re-called the 5' RACE reads, giving one row per CDR3 protein. The table has roughly 25,000 distinct CDR3 sequences, around 17% seen once. The source material was blood. These receptors all stem from a male donor with ankylosing spondylitis or in good health (not recorded which).

The chain recombines TRBV20-1 with TRBJ1-1; 8 bases match TRBD1. The CDR3 sequence is 13 residues long. The J segment lost 3 bases and the V segment lost 2 bases, leaving 2 bases of the junction unmatched. Germline V CDR1 and CDR2: DFQATT, SNEGSKA (reference sequence). CDR3 sequence: CSARKTGDTEAFF. In DNA form, the CDR3 reads TGCAGTGCTAGAAAGACAGGGGACACTGAAGCTTTCTTT.

CDR3 bases: TGTGCCTGGAGTGTATCAGGGGAGCAGTACGTC. Translated: CAWSVSGEQYV. The chain couples TRBV30 to TRBJ2-7; possibly TRBD1 for D (5 bases). Trimming stripped 0 bases from V and 7 bases from J, with 7 bases between. The CDR3 spans 11 residues. CDR1 and CDR2 from the germline V gene are GTSNPN and SVGIG (reference sequence).

This clonotype turned up a few times. The rearrangement uses TRBV11-2 and TRBJ2-3; D not certain. The CDR3 spans 15 residues. In germline, CDR1 is SGHAT, CDR2 FQNNGV. V was clipped by 1 base and J by 0 bases, with 8 bases between them. CDR3 bases: TGTGCCAGCAGCTTAGGAACGGCGAGCACAGATACGCAGTATTTT. This translates into CASSLGTASTDTQYF. Supplemented by reference TRBV11-2 and TRBJ2-3, the full variable domain reads EAGVAQSPRYKIIEKRQSVAFWCNPISGHATLYWYQQILGQGPKLLIQFQNNGVVDDSQLPKDRFSAERLKGVDSTLKIQPAKLEDSAVYLCASSLGTASTDTQYFGPGTRLTVL.

On this clonotype itself: A single base separates this from a much larger clone, so it may be a read error. V and J are TRBV18 and TRBJ2-5, with 7 bases fitting TRBD1. This CDR3 has 14 residues. Germline assignment: CDR1 KGHSH and CDR2 LQKENI. The CDR3 bases are TGTGTCAGCTCAGCCAACAGGGGCCAAGAGACCCAGTACTTC. This translates into CVSSANRGQETQYF.

V usage is TRBV7-7 and J usage is TRBJ2-7; TRBD1 might be the D (6 bases). The CDR3 is 15 residues long. Germline CDR1 SSHAT, CDR2 FNYEAQ (reference sequence). V was clipped by 0 bases and J by 7 bases, with 16 bases between them. CDR3 in amino acids: CASSLAATGLGEQYF. CDR3 sequence (DNA): TGTGCCAGCAGCTTAGCTGCGACAGGTTTAGGGGAGCAGTACTTC. The full variable domain, in which reference TRBV7-7 and TRBJ2-7 provide the parts outside the CDR3, is GAGVSQSPRYKVTKRGQDVTLRCDPISSHATLYWYQQALGQGPEFLTYFNYEAQPDKSGLPSDRFSAERPEGSISTLTIQRTEQRDSAMYRCASSLAATGLGEQYFGPGTRLTVT.

This clonotype has at least ten counts. The rearrangement joins TRBV15 to TRBJ1-4, with D possibly matching TRBD1 (5 bases). The V and J ends lost 0 bases and 8 bases respectively, with 16 bases between them. The CDR3 contains 16 residues. Germline V CDR1 and CDR2: LNHNV, YYDKDF (reference sequence). The CDR3 here is CATSRDRVGAGEKLFF. The CDR3 DNA sequence: TGTGCCACCAGCAGAGATCGAGTAGGGGCGGGAGAAAAACTGTTTTTT.

The table lists this clonotype with many counts. The chain has TRBV5-1 and TRBJ2-4, with D unresolved. CDR1 and CDR2 from the germline V gene are SGHRS and YFSETQ. This CDR3 is 14 amino acids long. V lost 0 bases to trimming and J lost 3 bases, with 7 bases between them. CDR3 nucleotide sequence: TGCGCCAGCAGCTTGGTGGGCGGCAAAAACATTCAGTACTTC. Amino acids: CASSLVGGKNIQYF.

This clonotype was seen many times. The chain has TRBV7-3 and TRBJ2-5; D is undetermined. V lost 2 bases and J 0 bases, leaving 13 bases between the germline ends. The CDR3 is 16 residues long. Germline CDR1 is SGHTA and CDR2 is FQGTGA. CDR3 in DNA: TGTGCCAGCAGCTTAGTGGCTGTTCCGTACCAAGAGACCCAGTACTTC. It is translated as CASSLVAVPYQETQYF.

The chain carries TRBV4-3 and TRBJ1-1; a possible D gene is TRBD1 (5 bases). Germline values: CDR1 LGHNA, CDR2 YSLEER. Trimming left V 4 bases short and J 3 bases short, with 9 bases between. The CDR3 has 13 residues. The CDR3 loop reads CASSPGEDTEAFF. CDR3 in DNA: TGCGCCAGCAGCCCGGGGGAGGACACTGAAGCTTTCTTT.

This clonotype was seen a handful of times. The chain couples TRBV9 to TRBJ2-5; D possibly uses TRBD1 or TRBD2 (5 bases each). Germline-derived CDR1 and CDR2 are SGDLS and YYNGEE. V dropped 2 bases and J dropped 1 base, with 9 bases sitting between them. CDR3 length: 14 residues. The DNA for the CDR3 is TGTGCCAGCAGCGTCGGGACCTTCCAAGAGACCCAGTACTTC. It encodes CASSVGTFQETQYF.

The table lists this clonotype with a few counts. The chain joins TRBV29-1 to TRBJ2-2; tentatively, D is TRBD1 (5 bases). Germline V gene data show CDR1 as SQVTM and CDR2 as ANQGSEA. V was trimmed by 4 bases and J by 2 bases, leaving 11 bases between them. The CDR3 is 14 residues long. In nucleotides, the CDR3 is TGCAGCGTTGGTAGGACACCTAACACCGGGGAGCTGTTTTTT. This encodes CSVGRTPNTGELFF.

The rearrangement links TRBV29-1 to TRBJ2-3; maybe TRBD2 (6 bases). The CDR3 sequence is 14 residues long. V dropped 7 bases and J dropped 5 bases, with 19 bases sitting between them. CDR1 is SQVTM and CDR2 is ANQGSEA in the germline V gene. CDR3 loop: CSGLNGRREDTQYF. CDR3 bases: TGCAGCGGTTTGAACGGGAGAAGGGAAGATACGCAGTATTTT.

Ten or more counts support this clonotype. This chain's CDR3 is CASRADSNQPQHF. The CDR3, as DNA: TGTGCCAGCAGGGCTGACAGCAATCAGCCCCAGCATTTT. The V and J genes are TRBV2 and TRBJ1-5, with D unresolved. Looked up from germline, CDR1 is SNHLY and CDR2 is FYNNEI. This CDR3 is 13 amino acids long. Trimming removed 6 bases from V and 1 base from J, with 7 bases in between.

This clonotype came up many times. This sequence joins TRBV4-1 and TRBJ2-2, with D maybe TRBD2 (5 bases). This CDR3 comprises 15 residues. Trimming removed 2 bases from V and 2 bases from J, with 9 bases in between. Looked up from germline, CDR1 is MGHRA and CDR2 is YSYEKL. This CDR3 reads CASSQPGSNTGELFF. The CDR3 DNA reads as TGCGCCAGCAGCCAACCGGGAAGTAACACCGGGGAGCTGTTTTTT.

This clonotype showed up many times. This sequence joins TRBV20-1 and TRBJ2-7; D possibly corresponds to TRBD2 (6 bases). The germline V gene encodes CDR1 DFQATT and CDR2 SNEGSKA (reference sequence). The CDR3 extends over 12 amino acids. The ends were cut back, 4 bases at V and 4 bases at J, with 11 bases in the middle. The CDR3 DNA sequence: TGCAGTGCTAAGCCCGGGGGTTACGAGCAGTACGTC. Translation gives CSAKPGGYEQYV.

V and J are TRBV5-4 and TRBJ2-4; no firm D call. Per germline, CDR1 SGHNT and CDR2 YYREEE (reference sequence). Trimming shortened V by 0 bases and J by 2 bases, and 9 bases separated the two germline ends. The CDR3 is 15 residues long. CDR3 DNA sequence: TGTGCCAGCAGCTTGGATTGGGGATCCAAAAACATTCAGTACTTC. This translates into CASSLDWGSKNIQYF.

This clonotype showed up just a few times. V is TRBV7-2 and J is TRBJ2-2; TRBD2 matches at 9 bases. The ends lost 3 bases at V and 0 bases at J; junction bases unmatched: 2. CDR1 and CDR2 from the germline V gene are SGHTA and FQGNSA. This CDR3 spans 16 amino acids. CDR3 region: CASSFLAGTNTGELFF. For the CDR3, the DNA is TGTGCCAGCAGCTTCCTAGCGGGAACGAACACCGGGGAGCTGTTTTTT.

This clonotype has at least ten counts. This chain joins TRBV20-1 and TRBJ1-6; no firm D call. The CDR3 is 14 residues long. The V end was cut by 3 bases, the J end by 0 bases, with 6 bases between. Per the germline V gene, CDR1 is DFQATT and CDR2 is SNEGSKA (reference sequence). The CDR3 loop is CSARGSSYNSPLHF. The DNA of the CDR3 is TGCAGTGCTAGGGGAAGCTCCTATAATTCACCCCTCCACTTT.

The V gene is TRBV10-1, the J gene TRBJ2-7, with a possible D match to TRBD1 (5 bases). The CDR3 is made up of 14 amino acids. Germline V gene sequence: CDR1 WNHNN, CDR2 SYGVQD (reference sequence). V was trimmed by 6 bases and J by 3 bases, leaving 15 bases between them. The CDR3: CASSPRAGFYEQYF. The CDR3 region has the DNA TGCGCCAGCAGCCCCAGGGCAGGATTCTACGAGCAGTACTTC.

This clonotype occurred many times. The chain carries TRBV5-1 and TRBJ1-1; D uncertain. This CDR3 region has 13 residues. Trimming left V 2 bases short and J 0 bases short, with 5 bases between. The V gene's germline CDR1 is SGHRS and CDR2 YFSETQ. The CDR3 is CASSLNMNTEAFF. The CDR3 DNA reads as TGCGCCAGCAGCTTAAATATGAACACTGAAGCTTTCTTT.

In its sample, this clonotype was seen many times. The chain has TRBV2 and TRBJ2-5; D is uncertain. Germline loops: CDR1 SNHLY, CDR2 FYNNEI. V lost 0 bases to trimming and J lost 3 bases, with 17 bases between them. CDR3 length: 17 residues. The CDR3 region has the DNA TGTGCCAGCAGTGAAGCGCTTATAGGAGCGACGGAAGAGACCCAGTACTTC. Its translation: CASSEALIGATEETQYF.

The CDR3 here is CASSLPGVRYEKLFF. The CDR3 nucleotides are TGTGCCAGCAGTCTTCCAGGGGTCCGCTACGAAAAACTGTTTTTT. J is TRBJ1-4 and V is TRBV28; maybe TRBD1 (6 bases). Trimming left V 5 bases short and J 8 bases short, with 18 bases between. The CDR3 is 15 residues long. Per germline, CDR1 MDHEN and CDR2 SYDVKM.

This clonotype was counted once. The chain recombines TRBV12-3 or TRBV12-4 with TRBJ1-5; tentatively, D is TRBD1 (5 bases). Between the trimmed V and J ends, which lost 3 bases and 6 bases, there was a span of 15 bases. The CDR3 has 15 amino acids. DNA for the CDR3: TGTGCCAGCAGTTTCGTGCAGGGCATGGTTCAGCCCCAGCATTTT. Protein product: CASSFVQGMVQPQHF.

The CDR3 region is CATSSGLATDPDWETQYF. The DNA of the CDR3 is TGTGCCACCAGCAGTGGACTAGCGACCGATCCGGACTGGGAGACCCAGTACTTC. The J gene is TRBJ2-5, the V gene TRBV15; 9 bases line up with TRBD2. V was clipped by 3 bases and J by 5 bases; unmatched bases: 16. The germline V gene has CDR1 LNHNV and CDR2 YYDKDF (reference sequence). The CDR3 totals 18 residues. The whole variable domain, filled in from reference TRBV15 and TRBJ2-5, reads DAMVIQNPRYQVTQFGKPVTLSCSQTLNHNVMYWYQQKSSQAPKLLFHYYDKDFNNEADTPDNFQSRRPNTSFCFLDIRSPGLGDTAMYLCATSSGLATDPDWETQYFGPGTRLLVL.